Listed below are T cell receptor beta chains from one sample, sequenced in a study of OX40 agonist ivuxolimab in advanced cancers. Assay: immunoSEQ multiplex PCR; the TCRdb copy retains only in-frame clones and omits some. There are 90,000 to 100,000 clones in the sample; less than 90% occur only once, and more than 0.8% lies in the top ten. The specimen was CD4+ or CD8+ T cells sorted from blood, collected in a trial of the OX40 agonist ivuxolimab. The receptors shown here come from an adult with an advanced solid tumor such as melanoma, head and neck, liver or kidney cancer. Both conserved end residues are part of each CDR3. The D gene is left open where the match is weak. Some rows have no size entry. The others give once, few or many, or a class for an expanded clone.

clone size	D gene	J gene	V gene	CDR3 protein	CDR3 DNA
-	TRBD1	TRBJ2-7	TRBV28	CASSSPRDRGYEQYF	TGTGCCAGCAGCTCCCCCAGGGACAGGGGGTACGAGCAGTACTTC
-	TRBD1	TRBJ1-2	TRBV6-1	CASSAGQPNYGYTF	TGTGCCAGCAGTGCGGGACAGCCTAACTATGGCTACACCTTC
-	TRBD2	TRBJ2-3	TRBV4-2	CASSRGLAGDADTQYF	TGTGCCAGCAGCCGAGGACTAGCGGGAGATGCAGATACGCAGTATTTT
-	-	TRBJ2-3	TRBV5-6	CASSPLWGRVGTDTQYF	TGTGCCAGCAGCCCCCTGTGGGGGCGCGTTGGCACAGATACGCAGTATTTT
-	TRBD2	TRBJ2-1	TRBV4-3	CASSQEPSGSYNEQFF	TGCGCCAGCAGCCAAGAGCCTAGCGGCTCCTACAATGAGCAGTTCTTC
once	-	TRBJ1-5	TRBV6-1	CASRKRAMHQPQHF	TGTGCCAGCAGAAAGAGGGCGATGCATCAGCCCCAGCATTTT
medium-sized	-	TRBJ1-1	TRBV29-1	CSVDRRGTRTEAFF	TGCAGCGTTGATAGAAGGGGGACCCGGACTGAAGCTTTCTTT
once	TRBD2	TRBJ2-1	TRBV4-1	CASSQTLAQVYNEQFF	TGCGCCAGCAGCCAAACACTAGCGCAAGTTTACAATGAGCAGTTCTTC
once	TRBD1	TRBJ1-2	TRBV28	CASIPGQGRGYGYTF	TGTGCCAGCATCCCGGGACAGGGGAGAGGATATGGCTACACCTTC
-	-	TRBJ1-5	TRBV2	CASSSVRGTQHF	-
-	TRBD1	TRBJ1-4	TRBV6-1	CASSRQGASEKLFF	TGTGCCAGCAGTCGTCAGGGGGCGAGCGAAAAACTGTTTTTT
-	TRBD2	TRBJ2-7	TRBV27	CASSPGRGLAGAYEQYF	TGTGCCAGCAGCCCTGGACGGGGACTAGCGGGAGCTTACGAGCAGTACTTC
once	-	TRBJ1-2	TRBV10-3	CAISDKQNGYTF	TGTGCCATCAGTGACAAACAGAATGGCTACACCTTC
once	-	TRBJ1-4	TRBV28	CASSLAEKLFF	TGTGCCAGCAGTTTGGCTGAAAAACTGTTTTTT
-	-	TRBJ2-7	TRBV18	CASSPGKRDSYEQYF	TGTGCCAGCTCACCGGGAAAAAGAGACTCTTACGAGCAGTACTTC
-	-	TRBJ2-7	TRBV7-2	CASSLVAEQYF	TGTGCCAGCAGCTTAGTGGCCGAGCAGTACTTC
-	-	TRBJ2-1	TRBV9	CASSVGLAYNEQFF	TGTGCCAGCAGCGTAGGACTGGCCTACAATGAGCAGTTCTTC
-	TRBD1	TRBJ1-1	TRBV18	CASFDRKGANTEAFF	TGTGCCAGCTTCGATCGTAAGGGGGCGAACACTGAAGCTTTCTTT
few	-	TRBJ1-5	TRBV19	CASSIVPQEDQPQHF	TGTGCCAGTAGTATAGTACCGCAGGAGGATCAGCCCCAGCATTTT
-	TRBD2	TRBJ2-1	TRBV4-2	CASSQSGTSGSNEQFF	TGTGCCAGCAGCCAATCGGGGACTAGCGGGAGCAATGAGCAGTTCTTC
-	-	TRBJ1-1	TRBV19	CASSPQALNTEAFF	TGTGCCAGTAGTCCACAGGCCCTGAACACTGAAGCTTTCTTT
-	-	TRBJ1-2	TRBV25-1	CASSVQGVGGGYTF	TGTGCCAGCAGTGTCCAGGGAGTAGGGGGGGGCTACACCTTC
once	-	TRBJ2-1	TRBV5-1	CASSFSPGNEQFF	TGCGCCAGCAGCTTTAGCCCGGGCAATGAGCAGTTCTTC
-	TRBD1	TRBJ1-4	TRBV6-1	CASSDGGQVPIATNEKLFF	TGTGCCAGCAGTGATGGGGGACAGGTCCCGATTGCAACTAATGAAAAACTGTTTTTT
-	-	TRBJ1-2	TRBV9	CASSPRLSYGYTF	TGTGCCAGCAGCCCCCGACTATCCTATGGCTACACCTTC
once	-	TRBJ2-1	TRBV18	CASSPPVVDEQFF	TGTGCCAGCTCACCACCGGTCGTGGATGAGCAGTTCTTC
-	-	TRBJ2-1	TRBV30	CAWSVGLGPNEQFF	TGTGCCTGGAGTGTGGGTTTAGGCCCCAATGAGCAGTTCTTC
once	-	TRBJ2-1	TRBV30	CAWSGRAEQFF	TGTGCCTGGAGTGGTAGGGCTGAGCAGTTCTTC
-	-	TRBJ1-4	TRBV5-1	CASSLAGLRGEKLFF	TGCGCCAGCAGCTTGGCCGGGCTAAGGGGTGAAAAACTGTTTTTT
-	-	TRBJ2-1	TRBV11-2	CASRNLGDEQFF	TGTGCCAGCAGAAATTTGGGGGACGAGCAGTTCTTC
-	TRBD1	TRBJ2-2	TRBV7-2	CASTRQGNTGELFF	TGTGCCAGCACACGACAGGGGAACACCGGGGAGCTGTTTTTT
-	-	TRBJ1-5	TRBV4-1	CASSQRQLNGPQHF	TGCGCCAGCAGCCAAAGACAGCTGAACGGGCCCCAGCATTTT
-	-	TRBJ1-3	TRBV5-5	CASSSVNSGNTIYF	TGTGCCAGCAGCTCCGTCAACTCTGGAAACACCATATATTTT
-	-	TRBJ1-2	TRBV4-3	CASSQDRAEDYGYTF	TGCGCCAGCAGCCAAGATCGCGCAGAGGACTATGGCTACACCTTC
-	-	TRBJ1-1	TRBV11-2	CASSLGDILPNTEAFF	TGTGCCAGCAGCTTGGGGGACATACTCCCTAACACTGAAGCTTTCTTT
-	-	TRBJ2-3	TRBV18	CASSPVGGDTQYF	TGTGCCAGCTCACCAGTGGGGGGAGATACGCAGTATTTT
few	-	TRBJ1-2	TRBV10-3	CAIKATTSNYGYTF	TGTGCCATCAAAGCCACCACTTCTAACTATGGCTACACCTTC
-	-	TRBJ1-3	TRBV29-1	CSVSVGAGNTIYF	TGCAGCGTTTCGGTAGGGGCTGGAAACACCATATATTTT
-	TRBD2	TRBJ2-1	TRBV28	CASSPPTSGRYNEQFF	TGTGCCAGCAGTCCACCGACTAGCGGGAGGTACAATGAGCAGTTCTTC
-	TRBD2	TRBJ2-2	TRBV5-4	CASSVGTSGRAGGTGELFF	TGTGCCAGCAGCGTTGGGACTAGCGGGAGGGCCGGAGGAACCGGGGAGCTGTTTTTT
-	TRBD2	TRBJ2-7	TRBV27	CASSSNSGLAGNTYEQYF	TGTGCCAGCAGTTCGAACTCTGGACTAGCGGGGAACACTTACGAGCAGTACTTC
-	-	TRBJ2-1	TRBV14	CASSPVQAGGDEQFF	TGTGCCAGCAGCCCCGTCCAGGCCGGCGGGGATGAGCAGTTCTTC
-	TRBD2	TRBJ2-1	TRBV6-1	CASGTSGSSYNEQFF	TGTGCCAGCGGAACTAGCGGGAGCTCCTACAATGAGCAGTTCTTC
few	TRBD1	TRBJ1-1	TRBV19	CASSQGGQGEAFF	TGTGCCAGTTCCCAGGGGGGGCAGGGTGAAGCTTTCTTT
-	TRBD1	TRBJ1-1	TRBV6-5	CASSRGTEAFF	TGTGCCAGCAGTCGCGGGACAGAGGCTTTCTTT
-	-	TRBJ1-6	TRBV19	CASRPRTFDNSPLHF	TGTGCCAGCCGGCCCCGGACGTTCGATAATTCACCCCTCCACTTT
-	-	TRBJ2-5	TRBV5-4	CASSQDSHKTQYF	TGTGCCAGCAGCCAAGACTCCCACAAGACCCAGTACTTC
-	-	TRBJ1-1	TRBV5-4	CASSLAEQTEAFF	TGTGCCAGCAGCTTGGCCGAGCAGACTGAAGCTTTCTTT
-	-	TRBJ1-5	TRBV6-1	CASSAGPLNQPQHF	TGTGCCAGCAGTGCCGGGCCTTTGAATCAGCCCCAGCATTTT
-	TRBD1	TRBJ1-5	TRBV2	CASQGQTSNQPQHF	TGTGCCAGTCAGGGACAGACCAGCAATCAGCCCCAGCATTTT
-	TRBD1	TRBJ1-2	TRBV25-1	CASRGALSGTGNGYTF	TGTGCCAGCAGAGGGGCCCTCTCCGGGACAGGGAATGGCTACACCTTC
-	TRBD1	TRBJ2-2	TRBV27	CASSLRQGSNTGELFF	TGTGCCAGCAGTCTAAGACAGGGGTCCAACACCGGGGAGCTGTTTTTT
-	-	TRBJ1-5	TRBV19	CASSMAIEGNQPQHF	TGTGCCAGTAGTATGGCAATAGAAGGTAATCAGCCCCAGCATTTT
-	TRBD1	TRBJ2-1	TRBV7-8	CASSPIRDRGYNEQFF	TGTGCCAGCAGCCCCATCCGGGACAGGGGGTACAATGAGCAGTTCTTC